Listed below are T cell receptor beta chains from one sample, sequenced in a study of T cell responses to AZD1222 COVID-19 vaccine. The data were produced by immunoSEQ multiplex PCR, yet TCRdb's version contains in-frame clones alone and is incomplete. The table includes 130,000 to 150,000 clones, 91% detected once. The material sequenced was peripheral blood, taken 28 days after the second AZD1222 dose. Every receptor here comes from an adult who received the AZD1222 COVID-19 vaccine. CDR3s include the opening cysteine and the closing phenylalanine or tryptophan.

J gene: TRBJ1-2
V gene: TRBV3-1/TRBV3-2
CDR3 protein: CASSQDHRSGDYGYTF

J gene: TRBJ2-3
V gene: TRBV5-1
CDR3 protein: CASSLEAGGTDTQYF

J gene: TRBJ1-1
V gene: TRBV7-6
CDR3 protein: CASSPVVTEAFF

J gene: TRBJ2-7
V gene: TRBV16
CDR3 protein: CASSQSGTGEYF

J gene: TRBJ2-7
V gene: TRBV24-1
CDR3 protein: CATSDSPRTAFSYEQYF

J gene: TRBJ2-5
V gene: TRBV10-3
CDR3 protein: CAISDRPASETQYF

J gene: TRBJ1-2
V gene: TRBV6-5
CDR3 protein: CASSYRDGYTF

J gene: TRBJ1-5
V gene: TRBV5-1
CDR3 protein: CASSLRGGNQPQHF

J gene: TRBJ1-6
V gene: TRBV18
CDR3 protein: CASSPGVTDSPLHF

J gene: TRBJ1-5
V gene: TRBV7-2
CDR3 protein: CASSLVGGENQPQHF

J gene: TRBJ1-2
V gene: TRBV2
CDR3 protein: CATFSGAPGDGYTF

J gene: TRBJ1-2
V gene: TRBV15
CDR3 protein: CATSRDLDRGGYGYTF

J gene: TRBJ2-1
V gene: TRBV11-3
CDR3 protein: CASSLRGTSGGAEQFF

J gene: TRBJ1-4
V gene: TRBV7-2
CDR3 protein: CASSSLGRGNEKLFF

J gene: TRBJ2-3
V gene: TRBV27
CDR3 protein: CASSLSTGGDTDTQYF